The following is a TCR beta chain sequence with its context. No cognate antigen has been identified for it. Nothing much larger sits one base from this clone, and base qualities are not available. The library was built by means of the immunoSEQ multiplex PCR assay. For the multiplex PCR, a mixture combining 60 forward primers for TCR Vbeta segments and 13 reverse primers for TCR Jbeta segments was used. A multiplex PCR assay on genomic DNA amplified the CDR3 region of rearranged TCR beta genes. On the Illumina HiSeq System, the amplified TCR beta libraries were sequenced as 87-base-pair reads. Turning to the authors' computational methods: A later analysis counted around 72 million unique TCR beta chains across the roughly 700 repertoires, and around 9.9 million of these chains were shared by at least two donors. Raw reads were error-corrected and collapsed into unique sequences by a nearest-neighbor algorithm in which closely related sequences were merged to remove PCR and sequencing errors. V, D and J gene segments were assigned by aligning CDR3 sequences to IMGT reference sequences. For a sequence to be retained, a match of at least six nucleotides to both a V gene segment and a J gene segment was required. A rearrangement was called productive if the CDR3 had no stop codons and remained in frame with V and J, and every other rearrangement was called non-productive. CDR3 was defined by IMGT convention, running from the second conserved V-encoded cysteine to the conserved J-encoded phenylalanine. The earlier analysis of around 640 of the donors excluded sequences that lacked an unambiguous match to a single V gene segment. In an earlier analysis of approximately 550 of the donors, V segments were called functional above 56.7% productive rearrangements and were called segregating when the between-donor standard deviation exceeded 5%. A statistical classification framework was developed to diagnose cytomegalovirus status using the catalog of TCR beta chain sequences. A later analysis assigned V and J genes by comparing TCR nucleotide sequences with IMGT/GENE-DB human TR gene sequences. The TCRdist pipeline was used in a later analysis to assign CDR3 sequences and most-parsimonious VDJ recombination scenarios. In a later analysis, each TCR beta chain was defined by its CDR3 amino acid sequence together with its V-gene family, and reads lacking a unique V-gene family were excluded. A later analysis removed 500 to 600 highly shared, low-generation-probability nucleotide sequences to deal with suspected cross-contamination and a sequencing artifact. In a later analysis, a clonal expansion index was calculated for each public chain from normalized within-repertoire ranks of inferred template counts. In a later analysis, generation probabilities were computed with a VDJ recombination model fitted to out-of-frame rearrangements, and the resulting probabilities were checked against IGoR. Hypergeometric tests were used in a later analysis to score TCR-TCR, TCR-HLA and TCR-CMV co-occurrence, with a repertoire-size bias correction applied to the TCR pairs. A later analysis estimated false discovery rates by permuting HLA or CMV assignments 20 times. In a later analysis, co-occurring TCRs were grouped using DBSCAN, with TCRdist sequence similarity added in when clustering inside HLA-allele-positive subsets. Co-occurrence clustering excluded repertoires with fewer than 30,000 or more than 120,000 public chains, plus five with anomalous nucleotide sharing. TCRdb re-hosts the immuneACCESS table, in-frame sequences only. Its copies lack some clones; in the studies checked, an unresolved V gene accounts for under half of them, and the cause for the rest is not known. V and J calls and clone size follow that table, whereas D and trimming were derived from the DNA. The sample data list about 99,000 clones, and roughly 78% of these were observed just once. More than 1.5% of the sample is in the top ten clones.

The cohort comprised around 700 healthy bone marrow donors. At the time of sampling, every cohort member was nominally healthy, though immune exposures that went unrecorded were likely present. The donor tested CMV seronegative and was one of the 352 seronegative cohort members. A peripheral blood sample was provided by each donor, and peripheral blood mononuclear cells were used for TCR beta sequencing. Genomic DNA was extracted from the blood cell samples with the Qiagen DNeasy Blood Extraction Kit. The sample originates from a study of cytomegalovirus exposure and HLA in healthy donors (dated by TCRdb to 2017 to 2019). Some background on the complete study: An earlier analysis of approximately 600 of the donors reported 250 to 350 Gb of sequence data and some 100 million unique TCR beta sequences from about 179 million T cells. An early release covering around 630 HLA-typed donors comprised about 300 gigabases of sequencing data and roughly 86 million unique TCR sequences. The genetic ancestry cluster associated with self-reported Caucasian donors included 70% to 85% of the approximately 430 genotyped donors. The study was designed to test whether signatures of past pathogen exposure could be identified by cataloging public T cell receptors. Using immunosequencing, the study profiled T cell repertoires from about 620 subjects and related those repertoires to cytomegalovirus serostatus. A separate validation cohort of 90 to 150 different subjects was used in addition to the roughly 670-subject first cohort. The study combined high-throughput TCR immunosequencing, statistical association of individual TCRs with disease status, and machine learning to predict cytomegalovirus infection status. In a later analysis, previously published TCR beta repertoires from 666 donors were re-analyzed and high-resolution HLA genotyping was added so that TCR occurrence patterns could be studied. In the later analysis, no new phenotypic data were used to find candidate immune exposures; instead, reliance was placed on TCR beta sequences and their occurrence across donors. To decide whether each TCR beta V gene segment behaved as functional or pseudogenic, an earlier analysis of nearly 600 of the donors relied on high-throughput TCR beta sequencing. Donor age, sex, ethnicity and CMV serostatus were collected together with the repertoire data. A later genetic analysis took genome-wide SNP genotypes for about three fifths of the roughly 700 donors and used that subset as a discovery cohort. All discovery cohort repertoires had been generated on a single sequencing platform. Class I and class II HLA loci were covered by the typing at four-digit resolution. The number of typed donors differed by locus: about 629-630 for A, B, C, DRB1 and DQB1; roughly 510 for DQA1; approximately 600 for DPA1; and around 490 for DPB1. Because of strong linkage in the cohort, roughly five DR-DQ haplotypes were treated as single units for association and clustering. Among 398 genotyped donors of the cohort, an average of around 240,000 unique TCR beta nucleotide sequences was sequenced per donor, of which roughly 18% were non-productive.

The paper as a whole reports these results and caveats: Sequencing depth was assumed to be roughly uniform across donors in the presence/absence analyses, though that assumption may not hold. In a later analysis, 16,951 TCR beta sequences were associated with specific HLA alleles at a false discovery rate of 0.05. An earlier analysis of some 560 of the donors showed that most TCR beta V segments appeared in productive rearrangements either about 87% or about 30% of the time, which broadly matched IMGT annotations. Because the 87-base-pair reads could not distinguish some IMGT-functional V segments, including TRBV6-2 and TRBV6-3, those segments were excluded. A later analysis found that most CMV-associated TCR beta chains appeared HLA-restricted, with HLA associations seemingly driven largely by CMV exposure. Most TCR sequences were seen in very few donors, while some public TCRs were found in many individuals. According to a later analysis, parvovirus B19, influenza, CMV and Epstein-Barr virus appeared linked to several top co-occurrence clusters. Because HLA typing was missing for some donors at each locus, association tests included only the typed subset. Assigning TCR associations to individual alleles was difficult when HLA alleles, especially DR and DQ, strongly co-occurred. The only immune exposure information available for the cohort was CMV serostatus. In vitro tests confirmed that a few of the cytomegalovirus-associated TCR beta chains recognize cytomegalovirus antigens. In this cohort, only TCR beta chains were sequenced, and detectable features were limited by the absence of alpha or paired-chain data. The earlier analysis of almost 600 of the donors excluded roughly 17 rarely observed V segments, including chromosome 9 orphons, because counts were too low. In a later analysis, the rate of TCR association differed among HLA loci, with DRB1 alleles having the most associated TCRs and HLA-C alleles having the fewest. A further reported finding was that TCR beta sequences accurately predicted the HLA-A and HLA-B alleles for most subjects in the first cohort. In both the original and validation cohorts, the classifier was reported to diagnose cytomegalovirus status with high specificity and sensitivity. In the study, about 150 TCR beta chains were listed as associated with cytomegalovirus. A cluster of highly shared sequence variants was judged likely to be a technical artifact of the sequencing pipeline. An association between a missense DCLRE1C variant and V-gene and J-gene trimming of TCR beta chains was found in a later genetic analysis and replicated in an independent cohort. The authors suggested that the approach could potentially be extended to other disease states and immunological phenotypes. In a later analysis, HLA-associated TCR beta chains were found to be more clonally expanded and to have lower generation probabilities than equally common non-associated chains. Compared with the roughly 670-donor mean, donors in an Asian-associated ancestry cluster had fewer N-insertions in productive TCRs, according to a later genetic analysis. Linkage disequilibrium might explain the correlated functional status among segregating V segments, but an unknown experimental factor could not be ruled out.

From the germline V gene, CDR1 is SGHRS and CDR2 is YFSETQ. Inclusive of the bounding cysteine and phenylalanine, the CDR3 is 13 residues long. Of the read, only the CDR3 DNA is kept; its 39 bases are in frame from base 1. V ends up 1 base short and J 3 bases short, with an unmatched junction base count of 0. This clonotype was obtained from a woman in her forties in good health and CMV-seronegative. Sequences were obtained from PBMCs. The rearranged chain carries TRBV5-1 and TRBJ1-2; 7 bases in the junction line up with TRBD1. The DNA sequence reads TGCGCCAGCAGCTTGACAGGGGACTATGGCTACACCTTC. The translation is CASSLTGDYGYTF.